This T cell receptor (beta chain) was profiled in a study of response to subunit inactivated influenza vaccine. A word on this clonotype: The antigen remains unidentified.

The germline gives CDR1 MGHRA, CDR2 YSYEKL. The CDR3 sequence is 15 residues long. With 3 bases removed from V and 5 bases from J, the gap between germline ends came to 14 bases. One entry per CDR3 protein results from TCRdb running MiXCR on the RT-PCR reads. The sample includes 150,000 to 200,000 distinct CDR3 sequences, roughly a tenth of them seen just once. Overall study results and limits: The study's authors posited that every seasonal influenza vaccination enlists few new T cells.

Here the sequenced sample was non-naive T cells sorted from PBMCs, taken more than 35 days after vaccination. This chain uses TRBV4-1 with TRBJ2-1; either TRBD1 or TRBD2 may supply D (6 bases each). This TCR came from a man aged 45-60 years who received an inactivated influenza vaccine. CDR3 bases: TGCGCCAGCAGCCAGGGGGGCAGGTATAACAATGAGCAGTTCTTC. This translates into CASSQGGRYNNEQFF.